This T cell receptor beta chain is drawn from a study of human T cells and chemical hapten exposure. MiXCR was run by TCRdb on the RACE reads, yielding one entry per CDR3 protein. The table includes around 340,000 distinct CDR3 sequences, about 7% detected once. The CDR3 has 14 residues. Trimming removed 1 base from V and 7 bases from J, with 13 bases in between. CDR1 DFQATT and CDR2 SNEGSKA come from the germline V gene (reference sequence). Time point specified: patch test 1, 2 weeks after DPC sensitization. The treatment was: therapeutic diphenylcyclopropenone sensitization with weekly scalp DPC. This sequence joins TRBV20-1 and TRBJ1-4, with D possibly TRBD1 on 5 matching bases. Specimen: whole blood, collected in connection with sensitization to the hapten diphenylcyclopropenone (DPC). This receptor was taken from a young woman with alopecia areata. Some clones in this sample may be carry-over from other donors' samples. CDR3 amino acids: CSARVLDRGEKLFF. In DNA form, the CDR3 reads TGCAGTGCTAGAGTTCTAGACAGAGGTGAAAAACTGTTTTTT.